The T cell receptor beta chain under discussion was sequenced for a study of cytomegalovirus exposure and HLA in healthy donors (dated by TCRdb to the late 2010s). Looking at the study overall: According to a later analysis, the 100 to 150 validation repertoires were produced on the same platform as the 666 repertoires of the first cohort. The aim of the study was to test whether cataloging public T cell receptors could identify signatures of past pathogen exposure. Besides the first cohort of some 670 subjects, a separate validation cohort made up of 120 different subjects was used. High-throughput TCR immunosequencing, statistical association of individual TCRs with disease status, and machine learning were combined to predict cytomegalovirus infection status.

About this clone: Its antigen is not yet known. Base quality data are lacking; no much larger clone is found one base away.

Donors formed part of the validation cohort, which comprised 120 or so subjects and was distinct from the first cohort of several hundred subjects. The method was the immunoSEQ multiplex PCR assay. In the paper's pipeline: A statistical classification framework was built for diagnosing cytomegalovirus status from the catalog of TCR beta chain sequences. The table comes from immuneACCESS by way of TCRdb, which keeps in-frame sequences with V and J called. Part of the clones is missing from these tables; in studies checked, under half for an unresolved V gene and the rest for unknown reasons. V and J calls plus clone size are reproduced from that table; the DNA served to infer D and trimming. The sample contains 200,000 or so clones, 84% of them found a single time. The ten largest clones represent roughly 6.5% of the sample. The CDR3 measures 13 amino acids from cysteine to phenylalanine. Solely the CDR3 DNA is kept, with 39 bases framed from the first base. V and J are truncated by 5 bases and 2 bases respectively, leaving an intervening sequence of 10 bases. CDR1 SGHAT and CDR2 FQNNGV are derived from the germline V gene.

The study at large found these results: Most TCR sequences were observed very rarely across donors, whereas some public TCRs were present in many individuals. A few of the identified cytomegalovirus-associated TCR beta chains were confirmed in vitro to be specific for cytomegalovirus antigens. Of the cluster scores, approximately 95% were above 0 in a later analysis, which found that TCRs clustered in the first cohort also tended to co-occur in the 120 validation repertoires. A later analysis lacked HLA typing for the validation cohort, so it scored co-occurrence in that cohort across all 130 or so repertoires. According to the authors, the approach could potentially be generalized to other disease states and immunological phenotypes. A total of roughly 160 TCR beta chains were listed by the study as associated with cytomegalovirus. The classifier was reported to diagnose cytomegalovirus status with high specificity and sensitivity in both the original cohort and the validation cohort.

The sequenced material came from PBMCs. The chain employs TRBV11-2 and TRBJ2-7, with the D segment identity uncertain. The TCR was taken from a man aged 18 to 30 in good health and CMV-seropositive. At the DNA level, the sequence is TGTGCCAGCAGCCCGTTGAGGACCTACGAGCAGTACTTC. Translated, this is CASSPLRTYEQYF.